These 18 T cell receptor beta chains share one sample of origin, sequenced in a study of OX40 agonist ivuxolimab in advanced cancers. Profiling relied on immunoSEQ multiplex PCR, and the TCRdb table lists in-frame clones only, not all of them. The sample has around 80,000 clones, about nine tenths seen once. The material was CD4+ or CD8+ T cells sorted from blood, obtained in a trial of the OX40 agonist ivuxolimab. Every receptor here comes from an adult with an advanced solid tumor such as melanoma, head and neck, liver or kidney cancer.

This clone has only one observation. The CDR3 sequence: CASGLVQALETQYF. For the CDR3, the DNA is TGTGCTAGTGGTTTGGTACAGGCCCTGGAGACCCAGTACTTC. J is TRBJ2-5 and V is TRBV12-5, with a possible D match to TRBD1 (5 bases). V lost 0 bases to trimming and J lost 5 bases, with 10 bases between them. Germline CDR1 reads LGHNT; CDR2 reads FRNRAP. The CDR3 runs 14 residues.

V is TRBV7-9 and J is TRBJ1-1; D unclear. This CDR3 has 14 amino acids. Germline V CDR1 and CDR2: SEHNR, FQNEAQ (reference sequence). Trimming removed 1 base from V and 6 bases from J, with 12 bases in between. The CDR3 DNA follows: TGTGCCAGCAGCTTAGAGGGCGGATTTTCTGAAGCTTTCTTT. Protein product: CASSLEGGFSEAFF.

V and J are TRBV7-9 and TRBJ1-1; TRBD1 matches at 8 bases. V dropped 2 bases and J dropped 0; count of bases not matched to a gene: 8. Per the germline V gene, CDR1 is SEHNR and CDR2 is FQNEAQ (reference sequence). This CDR3 comprises 17 residues. DNA of the CDR3: TGTGCCAGCAGCTTAAAACAGGGGGAACCCATGAACACTGAAGCTTTCTTT. It encodes CASSLKQGEPMNTEAFF.

This chain links TRBV5-1 with TRBJ2-5; D gene uncertain. In germline, CDR1 is SGHRS, CDR2 YFSETQ. This CDR3 is built from 13 residues. V was shortened by 5 bases and J by 2 bases, with 10 bases between the two germline ends. The chain's CDR3 is CASRRLFQETQYF. The CDR3 nucleotides read TGCGCCAGCAGGCGACTGTTTCAAGAGACCCAGTACTTC. The whole variable domain, remainder taken from reference TRBV5-1 and TRBJ2-5, is KAGVTQTPRYLIKTRGQQVTLSCSPISGHRSVSWYQQTPGQGLQFLFEYFSETQRNKGNFPGRFSGRQFSNSRSEMNVSTLELGDSALYLCASRRLFQETQYFGPGTRLLVL.

This clone showed up just a few times. The chain recombines TRBV10-3 with TRBJ1-1; D not certain. This CDR3 contains 12 residues. Deletions cut 2 bases from V and 7 bases from J, with 8 bases between. CDR1 and CDR2 from the germline V gene are ENHRY and SYGVKD. CDR3 region: CAISENGVEAFF. As DNA, the CDR3 is TGTGCCATCAGTGAGAACGGGGTTGAAGCTTTCTTT.

The chain recombines TRBV11-1 with TRBJ2-7; TRBD1 might be the D (5 bases). Per the germline V gene, CDR1 is SGHAT and CDR2 is FQDESV (reference sequence). This CDR3 has 14 residues. Trimming took 2 bases from V and 4 from J, leaving 12 bases between them. CDR3 nucleotides: TGTGCCAGCAGCTTAACCCTCCCAGGGTACGAGCAGTACTTC. Its translation is CASSLTLPGYEQYF.

V gene TRBV2 combines with J gene TRBJ1-1; no clear D. The V gene's germline CDR1 is SNHLY and CDR2 FYNNEI. The V end lost 4 bases, the J end lost 10 bases, and 13 bases lay between the germline ends. This CDR3 has 12 amino acids. CDR3 residues: CASSGSQGRAFF. CDR3 DNA sequence: TGTGCCAGCAGTGGCTCACAAGGAAGAGCTTTCTTT.

The chain is built from TRBV7-3 and TRBJ2-2, with 9 bases identical to TRBD2. The ends lost 5 bases at V and 5 bases at J; junction bases unmatched: 6. The germline V gene encodes CDR1 SGHTA and CDR2 FQGTGA. The CDR3 is 15 residues long. CDR3 DNA sequence: TGTGCCAGCAGCCCCGGACTAGCGAGTACCGGGGAGCTGTTTTTT. Protein product: CASSPGLASTGELFF.

As concerns this clone: The sample holds other DNA sequences that translate to the same CDR3. This rearrangement joins TRBV6-5 to TRBJ1-2, with a possible D match to TRBD1 (6 bases). Trimming shortened V by 3 bases and J by 8 bases, and 10 bases separated the two germline ends. Germline V CDR1 and CDR2: MNHEY, SVGAGI. This CDR3 region has 12 residues. The CDR3 loop is CASSYGGRGYTF. CDR3 nucleotides: TGTGCCAGCAGTTATGGGGGGCGCGGCTACACCTTC.

About this clone: The same CDR3 also results from other DNA sequences found in this sample. The V and J genes are TRBV6-5 and TRBJ1-1; no clear D. Deletions cut 3 bases from V and 1 base from J, with 6 bases between. From germline, CDR1 is MNHEY and CDR2 SVGAGI. CDR3 length: 13 amino acids. CDR3 sequence reads: CASSYGRNTEAFF. The CDR3 nucleotides are TGTGCCAGCAGTTATGGTCGGAACACTGAAGCTTTCTTT.

The chain joins TRBV4-1 to TRBJ2-1; either TRBD1 or TRBD2 may fit D (6 bases each). The germline V gene encodes CDR1 MGHRA and CDR2 YSYEKL. With 1 base removed from V and 4 bases from J, the gap between germline ends came to 11 bases. The CDR3 is 15 amino acids. In DNA, the CDR3 is TGCGCCAGCAGCCAAGGAGGGGGGACTTACAATGAGCAGTTCTTC. Translated, it gives CASSQGGGTYNEQFF.

The chain links TRBV27 to TRBJ1-5; D is unresolved. CDR3 length: 14 residues. Trimming shortened V by 6 bases and J by 7 bases, and 16 bases separated the two germline ends. Germline CDR1 is MNHEY and CDR2 is SMNVEV (reference sequence). CDR3 sequence (DNA): TGTGCCAGCAGCCCCCCCGGGGTCTGGCAGCCCCAGCATTTT. Translation gives CASSPPGVWQPQHF.

V is TRBV5-1 and J is TRBJ2-3; 8 nucleotides line up with TRBD2. V lost 4 bases and J lost 6; bases outside the gene matches: 13. CDR3 length: 16 amino acids. The germline CDR1 and CDR2 sequences are SGHRS and YFSETQ. Here the CDR3 DNA reads TGCGCCAGCAGCCCGGACCCGGGACTAGTTGTTGATACGCAGTATTTT. Residues: CASSPDPGLVVDTQYF.

V gene TRBV19 combines with J gene TRBJ1-1, with 10 bases identical to TRBD1. The CDR3 is made up of 15 amino acids. V gave up 5 bases and J gave up 3 bases; unmatched junction bases: 6. From germline, CDR1 is LNHDA and CDR2 SQIVND (reference sequence). For the CDR3, the DNA is TGTGCCAGTAGTCCCCGGACAGGGGGAGACACTGAAGCTTTCTTT. Encoded protein: CASSPRTGGDTEAFF.

The genes are TRBV28 and TRBJ1-1; possible D gene TRBD1, 6 bases. CDR1 and CDR2 from the germline V gene are MDHEN and SYDVKM. V dropped 5 bases and J dropped 5 bases, with 21 bases sitting between them. The CDR3 is made up of 16 amino acids. The CDR3 sequence: CASSPPSGGGATEAFF. The CDR3 region has the DNA TGTGCCAGCAGTCCGCCCTCGGGTGGGGGCGCGACTGAAGCTTTCTTT.

The chain is built from TRBV6-5 and TRBJ1-1; 10 nucleotides align to TRBD1. CDR1 and CDR2 from the germline V gene are MNHEY and SVGAGI. The CDR3 consists of 14 residues. With 5 bases clipped from V and 5 bases from J, the junction kept 5 bases outside the gene matches. Written as DNA, the CDR3 is TGTGCCAGCAGTAGACAGGGGGCGGGAACTGAAGCTTTCTTT. This translates into CASSRQGAGTEAFF.

CDR3 sequence reads: CASSQPLAGGPQYF. CDR3 nucleotide sequence: TGCGCCAGCAGCCAGCCCCTAGCGGGGGGGCCGCAGTATTTT. V gene TRBV4-1 combines with J gene TRBJ2-3; 12 bases line up with TRBD2. The CDR3 consists of 14 residues. V trimming: 3 bases; J trimming: 10 bases; junction bases outside the gene matches: 5. Germline CDR1 MGHRA, CDR2 YSYEKL.

The chain has TRBV6-5 and TRBJ2-3; 7 bases agree with TRBD1. CDR3 size: 15 residues. CDR1 and CDR2 from the germline V gene are MNHEY and SVGAGI. Germline trimming cut 0 bases from V and 6 bases from J; bases unmatched to any gene: 6. The CDR3 coding sequence is TGTGCCAGCAGTTACTCGATAGGGGGCGGGGATACGCAGTATTTT. It yields the protein CASSYSIGGGDTQYF.